The 14 T cell receptor beta chains reported below all come from one sample, sequenced in a study of post-analysis software for immune sequencing data. Their antigens are not known. Study results and caveats: TRBV5-6, TRBV5-1 and TRBV20-1 belonged to a set of roughly five TRBV segments that were more frequent in patients than controls.

Prepared TCR beta cDNA libraries contained unique molecular identifiers. TCRdb re-called the PCR reads through MiXCR, storing one row per CDR3 protein. Among fewer than 850,000 distinct CDR3 sequences, 25% to 30% were seen once, and the ten largest hold approximately 0.6%. The source material was blood. The origin of the receptors is a girl aged 10-17 years with multiple sclerosis.

The chain is built from TRBV10-3 and TRBJ2-5; 7 bases line up with TRBD1. The germline V gene has CDR1 ENHRY and CDR2 SYGVKD. Losses at the gene ends were 9 bases for V and 3 bases for J; bases not matched to a gene: 10. The CDR3 has 14 residues. The CDR3 DNA follows: TGTGCCATTTCAGGGGGTGCGTGGGAAGAGACCCAGTACTTC. Encoded protein: CAISGGAWEETQYF.

This sequence joins TRBV4-3 and TRBJ2-5, with TRBD2 matching over 7 bases. The J call is doubtful: the DNA matches TRBJ2-7 better. CDR1 is LGHNA and CDR2 is YSLEER in the germline V gene. This CDR3 has 12 residues. CDR3 in DNA: TGCGCCAGCAGCCGCGGGAGCTCCGAGCAGTACTTC. Translated, it gives CASSRGSSEQYF.

The chain joins TRBV10-3 to TRBJ2-5, with D perhaps assigned TRBD1 or TRBD2 (5 bases each). This CDR3 contains 13 residues. The germline gives CDR1 ENHRY, CDR2 SYGVKD. V lost 6 bases and J 0 bases, leaving 8 bases between the germline ends. The CDR3 here is CAIRGDDQETQYF. CDR3 sequence (DNA): TGTGCCATCAGGGGGGACGACCAAGAGACCCAGTACTTC.

This clonotype was counted many times. The genes are TRBV5-1 and TRBJ2-7, with 7 bases aligning to TRBD1. V lost 0 bases to trimming and J lost 2 bases; unmatched junction nucleotides: 2. The CDR3 has 14 amino acids. Germline V gives CDR1 SGHRS, CDR2 YFSETQ. In DNA, the CDR3 is TGCGCCAGCAGCTTGGGGGACAGAACCTACGAGCAGTACTTC. This sequence encodes CASSLGDRTYEQYF.

The rearrangement links TRBV20-1 to TRBJ2-5, with 12 bases matching TRBD2. Looked up from germline, CDR1 is DFQATT and CDR2 is SNEGSKA (reference sequence). J gave up 9 bases and V 6 bases, and 5 bases lay outside the gene matches. CDR3 length: 12 amino acids. CDR3 residues: CSAPTSGGSQYF. The CDR3 DNA follows: TGCAGTGCGCCGACTAGCGGGGGTTCCCAGTACTTC.

In its sample, this clonotype was seen a few times. The rearrangement links TRBV7-9 to TRBJ1-1; 12 bases are a match to TRBD1. CDR3 length: 17 amino acids. From germline, CDR1 is SEHNR and CDR2 FQNEAQ (reference sequence). With 5 bases clipped from V and 1 base from J, the junction kept 8 bases outside the gene matches. CDR3 loop: CASSPGTGGARNTEAFF. The CDR3 DNA follows: TGTGCCAGCAGCCCTGGGACAGGGGGCGCCCGGAACACTGAAGCTTTCTTT. The variable domain in full, with the rest retrieved from reference TRBV7-9 and TRBJ1-1, is DTGVSQNPRHKITKRGQNVTFRCDPISEHNRLYWYRQTLGQGPEFLTYFQNEAQLEKSRLLSDRFSAERPKGSFSTLEIQRTEQGDSAMYLCASSPGTGGARNTEAFFGQGTRLTVV.

CDR3 DNA sequence: TGTGCCAGCAGCTCAGGACAGGGCCACGAGCAGTACTTC. It is translated as CASSSGQGHEQYF. The chain recombines TRBV5-6 with TRBJ2-5, with 8 bases fitting TRBD1. The J call may not be correct, given that the DNA end is closer to TRBJ2-7. Germline assignment: CDR1 SGHDT and CDR2 YYEEEE. The CDR3 is 13 amino acids.

The gene calls are TRBV7-2 and TRBJ1-2; D remains ambiguous. Trimming shortened V by 2 bases and J by 6 bases, and 16 bases separated the two germline ends. This CDR3 is built from 15 residues. CDR1 and CDR2 from the germline V gene are SGHTA and FQGNSA. The CDR3 region has the DNA TGTGCCAGCAGCTTATACGTGGATAGGAAGGATGGCTACACCTTC. Protein sequence: CASSLYVDRKDGYTF. Using reference TRBV7-2 and TRBJ1-2 for the parts outside the CDR3, the full variable domain is GAGVSQSPSNKVTEKGKDVELRCDPISGHTALYWYRQSLGQGLEFLIYFQGNSAPDKSGLPSDRFSAERTGGSVSTLTIQRTQQEDSAVYLCASSLYVDRKDGYTFGSGTRLTVV.

This clonotype has a handful of counts. This rearrangement joins TRBV20-1 to TRBJ2-5; no clear D. The germline V gene encodes CDR1 DFQATT and CDR2 SNEGSKA (reference sequence). This CDR3 contains 12 residues. V lost 6 bases and J 0 bases, leaving 8 bases between the germline ends. The CDR3 sequence: CSATPHQETQYF. The DNA for the CDR3 is TGCAGTGCGACCCCCCACCAAGAGACCCAGTACTTC.

On this clonotype itself: The germline gene is not matched at one end of the junction; a read error may be the cause. The V call is TRBV4-2, the J call TRBJ2-3; TRBD2 matches 10 bases. CDR3 length: 15 amino acids. Germline CDR1 and CDR2: LGHNA and YNFKEQ. CDR3 in amino acids: CVSSQDGVAGGTQYF. For the CDR3, the DNA is TGTGTCAGCAGCCAAGATGGAGTAGCGGGGGGCACGCAGTATTTT.

This clonotype has just one count. The rearrangement uses TRBV20-1 and TRBJ2-5; D assignment may be TRBD1 or TRBD2 (5 bases each). The end of the DNA is better explained by TRBJ2-7, so the J call may be wrong. Germline CDR1 DFQATT, CDR2 SNEGSKA (reference sequence). The CDR3 is 13 amino acids. The CDR3 is CSARAGWGTEQYF. CDR3 DNA sequence: TGCAGTGCTAGAGCGGGTTGGGGGACCGAGCAGTACTTC.

About this clonotype: This likely comes from a read error, as the CDR3 has no conserved phenylalanine or tryptophan at its end. The chain carries TRBV12-3 or TRBV12-4 and TRBJ2-3; TRBD2 might be the D (7 bases). The CDR3 extends over 15 amino acids. CDR3 region: CASSFDGRGADMQYS. CDR3 sequence (DNA): TGTGCCAGCAGTTTCGACGGTCGGGGGGCAGATATGCAGTATTCT.

This chain joins TRBV7-2 and TRBJ1-4; D remains unclear. The CDR3 contains 15 residues. The V end was cut by 0 bases, the J end by 4 bases, with 9 bases between. Germline CDR1 and CDR2: SGHTA and FQGNSA. CDR3 DNA: TGTGCCAGCAGCTTAGCGGGCGGAGATAATGAAAAACTGTTTTTT. Protein sequence: CASSLAGGDNEKLFF.

The rearrangement joins TRBV29-1 to TRBJ2-7; 12 bases agree with TRBD2. Germline V gene lookup returns CDR1 SQVTM and CDR2 ANQGSEA. The junction had 6 bases not matched to a gene; V was cut back by 4 bases and J by 5 bases. CDR3 size: 14 residues. DNA of the CDR3: TGCAGCGTTGGAAGAAGACTAGCGGGGGACGAGCAGTACTTC. Encoded protein: CSVGRRLAGDEQYF.